The 30 T cell receptor beta chains below all came from one sample that was sequenced in a study of cytomegalovirus exposure and HLA in healthy donors (TCRdb year 2017). Library preparation was by the immunoSEQ multiplex PCR assay. The multiplex PCR relied on a mix of 60 forward primers for TCR Vbeta segments and 13 reverse primers for TCR Jbeta segments. Held by TCRdb, this immuneACCESS table contains in-frame sequences only and omits some clones. Under half of the omission traces to an unresolved V gene where checked; the cause of the rest is unknown. The sample data list around 140,000 clones, and roughly 78% of these were observed just once. The ten largest clones represent around 4.2% of the sample. What was sequenced was PBMCs. The origin of the receptors is a man between 50 and 59 years old in good health and CMV-seropositive.

The chain joins TRBV2 to TRBJ1-2; 10 nucleotides match TRBD1. Germline assignment: CDR1 SNHLY and CDR2 FYNNEI. V lost 4 bases to trimming and J lost 6 bases; unmatched junction nucleotides: 5. The CDR3 covers 14 residues. The CDR3 loop reads CASSVRDRGNGYTF. The DNA for the CDR3 is TGTGCCAGCAGTGTCCGGGACAGGGGTAATGGCTACACCTTC.

The chain joins TRBV19 to TRBJ2-3; 11 positions match TRBD1. Germline V lookup: CDR1 LNHDA, CDR2 SQIVND (reference sequence). The J segment lost 0 bases and the V segment lost 9 bases, leaving 5 bases of the junction unmatched. The CDR3 loop spans 15 amino acids. The CDR3 DNA reads as TGTGCCAGCCGGGACAGGGGGACCAGCACAGATACGCAGTATTTT. This sequence encodes CASRDRGTSTDTQYF.

CDR3 amino acids: CASSLATGPVAETQYF. In nucleotides, the CDR3 is TGTGCCAGCAGCTTAGCAACAGGGCCGGTCGCAGAGACCCAGTACTTC. The rearrangement joins TRBV7-2 to TRBJ2-5, with a tentative D call TRBD1 (6 bases). The germline V gene encodes CDR1 SGHTA and CDR2 FQGNSA. Deletions cut 0 bases from V and 4 bases from J, with 15 bases between. The CDR3 is 16 residues long.

The chain carries TRBV29-1 and TRBJ2-5, with D possibly TRBD1 on 5 matching bases. V lost 3 bases and J 1 base, leaving 9 bases between the germline ends. Looked up from germline, CDR1 is SQVTM and CDR2 is ANQGSEA. The CDR3 consists of 13 residues. DNA for the CDR3: TGCAGCGTTGAGGGGCAGGGCCAAGAGACCCAGTACTTC. Its protein is CSVEGQGQETQYF.

The sample holds a few counts of this clone. This chain links TRBV5-4 with TRBJ2-1; 7 nucleotides match TRBD2. The CDR3 is 16 amino acids. Per the germline V gene, CDR1 is SGHNT and CDR2 is YYREEE (reference sequence). V was pared by 0 bases and J by 6 bases, with 9 bases of the junction left unmatched. CDR3 residues: CASSLELARRTNEQFF. CDR3 bases: TGTGCCAGCAGCTTGGAACTAGCGCGCAGGACCAATGAGCAGTTCTTC.

This rearrangement joins TRBV7-9 to TRBJ1-1; the D gene is possibly TRBD1 (5 bases). Deletions cut 4 bases from V and 3 bases from J, with 9 bases between. Germline assignment: CDR1 SEHNR and CDR2 FQNEAQ (reference sequence). The CDR3 has 13 residues. The CDR3 is CASSSDSDTEAFF. The CDR3 DNA reads TGTGCCAGCAGCTCCGACAGTGACACTGAAGCTTTCTTT.

This clone was recorded only once. The chain has TRBV5-1 and TRBJ2-1; D perhaps matches TRBD2 (5 bases). V lost 1 base to trimming and J lost 3 bases, with 11 bases between them. This CDR3 region has 15 residues. Germline V gene sequence: CDR1 SGHRS, CDR2 YFSETQ. The CDR3 DNA follows: TGCGCCAGCAGCTTGAATGTGGGAGTCTACAATGAGCAGTTCTTC. It is translated as CASSLNVGVYNEQFF.

The rearrangement joins TRBV5-1 to TRBJ2-2, with 9 bases fitting TRBD1. The CDR3 spans 16 residues. Germline values: CDR1 SGHRS, CDR2 YFSETQ. After removal of 4 bases from V and 1 base from J, the junction contained 5 bases not matched to a gene. The DNA of the CDR3 is TGCGCCAGCAGCCCTCCGGGACAGGGGAACACCGGGGAGCTGTTTTTT. It is translated as CASSPPGQGNTGELFF.

About this clone itself: One end of the junction is discordant with germline, which a read error may explain. The rearrangement links TRBV6-5 to TRBJ1-3, with D uncertain. Germline-derived CDR1 and CDR2 are MNHEY and SVGAGI. This CDR3 region has 13 residues. The CDR3 loop is CASSPSIGDTIYF. Here the CDR3 DNA reads TGTGCCAGCAGCCCTTCCATTGGAGACACCATATATTTT.

The rearrangement uses TRBV19 and TRBJ2-1; 7 bases match TRBD2. Germline V gene lookup returns CDR1 LNHDA and CDR2 SQIVND (reference sequence). CDR3 size: 14 residues. V dropped 10 bases and J dropped 8; count of bases not matched to a gene: 14. This CDR3 is CATGGRIGMDEQFF. The CDR3 DNA follows: TGTGCCACCGGGGGGAGGATCGGGATGGATGAGCAGTTCTTC.

This clone appeared once. The gene calls are TRBV5-1 and TRBJ1-2; 8 nucleotides align to TRBD1. Germline values: CDR1 SGHRS, CDR2 YFSETQ. The CDR3 is 14 amino acids. V lost 0 bases, J lost 4 bases, and 2 bases stayed unmatched. In nucleotides, the CDR3 is TGCGCCAGCAGCTTGGGACAGGGGATCTATGGCTACACCTTC. It codes for CASSLGQGIYGYTF. The full variable domain, completed using reference TRBV5-1 and TRBJ1-2, is KAGVTQTPRYLIKTRGQQVTLSCSPISGHRSVSWYQQTPGQGLQFLFEYFSETQRNKGNFPGRFSGRQFSNSRSEMNVSTLELGDSALYLCASSLGQGIYGYTFGSGTRLTVV.

The rearrangement joins TRBV5-1 to TRBJ1-4, with 10 positions matching TRBD1. This CDR3 region has 16 residues. Germline values: CDR1 SGHRS, CDR2 YFSETQ. V shed 4 bases, J shed 0 bases, and the junction held 3 bases outside the gene matches. CDR3 DNA: TGCGCCAGCAGCCCTGGACAGGGGGCAACTAATGAAAAACTGTTTTTT. As protein: CASSPGQGATNEKLFF.

J is TRBJ1-2 and V is TRBV5-8; 8 nucleotides agree with TRBD1. This CDR3 comprises 14 residues. The J segment lost 5 bases and the V segment lost 1 base, leaving 4 bases of the junction unmatched. Germline V gene lookup returns CDR1 SGHTS and CDR2 YDEGEE. The CDR3 sequence: CASSLQGAGYGYTF. CDR3 sequence (DNA): TGTGCCAGCAGCTTGCAGGGGGCAGGTTATGGCTACACCTTC.

The rearrangement uses TRBV7-9 and TRBJ2-1; 13 bases map to TRBD2. This CDR3 contains 16 residues. The V and J ends lost 5 bases and 9 bases, in that order; junction bases with no gene match: 10. Germline V lookup: CDR1 SEHNR, CDR2 FQNEAQ (reference sequence). CDR3 DNA sequence: TGTGCCAGCAGCCCCCTACTAGCGGGGGGGCCGGGTGAGCAGTTCTTC. Translated: CASSPLLAGGPGEQFF.

By sample fraction, this clone is medium-sized. The chain links TRBV2 to TRBJ2-7; D gene unclear. This CDR3 contains 15 residues. V lost 5 bases and J lost 6, with 20 bases in between. CDR1 and CDR2 from the germline V gene are SNHLY and FYNNEI. Here the CDR3 DNA reads TGTGCCAGCAGTCCCTATTCGAGTTTCGTCGGCGAGCAGTACTTC. It is translated as CASSPYSSFVGEQYF. The complete variable domain, with remaining parts taken from reference TRBV2 and TRBJ2-7, reads EPEVTQTPSHQVTQMGQEVILRCVPISNHLYFYWYRQILGQKVEFLVSFYNNEISEKSEIFDDQFSVERPDGSNFTLKIRSTKLEDSAMYFCASSPYSSFVGEQYFGPGTRLTVT.

This chain joins TRBV11-3 and TRBJ2-1; D remains ambiguous. Trimming took off 1 base at V and 0 bases at J, with 10 bases between the two ends. The CDR3 is made up of 16 amino acids. Germline V CDR1 and CDR2: SGHNT, YENEEA. In DNA form, the CDR3 reads TGTGCCAGCAGCTTAGGGTACGGTAGCTCCTACAATGAGCAGTTCTTC. It is translated as CASSLGYGSSYNEQFF. The whole variable domain, filled in from reference TRBV11-3 and TRBJ2-1, reads EAGVVQSPRYKIIEKKQPVAFWCNPISGHNTLYWYLQNLGQGPELLIRYENEEAVDDSQLPKDRFSAERLKGVDSTLKIQPAELGDSAVYLCASSLGYGSSYNEQFFGPGTRLTVL.

This clone was counted between two and nine times. This sequence joins TRBV6-1 and TRBJ2-5, with TRBD2 matching over 8 bases. The length of the CDR3 is 12 residues. Germline CDR1 is MNHNS and CDR2 is SASEGT. Trimming at V came to 7 bases and at J to 7 bases, leaving 5 bases not matched to a gene. CDR3 loop: CASNSGGPTQYF. The CDR3 bases are TGTGCCAGCAATTCGGGGGGGCCGACCCAGTACTTC.

As to this clone: One end of the junction fails to match germline, which may point to a read error. The chain links TRBV7-9 to TRBJ2-1; TRBD2 might be the D (6 bases). Germline assignment: CDR1 SEHNR and CDR2 FQNEAQ (reference sequence). This CDR3 is 16 amino acids long. The CDR3 reads CSSSLNPGGNGNEQFF. The CDR3 bases are TGTTCCAGCAGCTTAAACCCGGGCGGGAACGGCAATGAGCAGTTCTTC.

The chain carries TRBV5-4 and TRBJ2-2, with D possibly TRBD1 on 5 matching bases. This CDR3 contains 14 residues. Deletions cut 0 bases from V and 7 bases from J, with 10 bases between. Germline loops: CDR1 SGHNT, CDR2 YYREEE (reference sequence). The CDR3 loop reads CASSLDRSNGELFF. CDR3 nucleotides: TGTGCCAGCAGCTTGGACAGGAGTAACGGGGAGCTGTTTTTT. Full variable domain (missing parts from reference TRBV5-4 and TRBJ2-2): ETGVTQSPTHLIKTRGQQVTLRCSSQSGHNTVSWYQQALGQGPQFIFQYYREEENGRGNFPPRFSGLQFPNYSSELNVNALELDDSALYLCASSLDRSNGELFFGEGSRLTVL.

DNA of the CDR3: TGTGCCAGCAGCTTATTGGCCACCGCCTCCTACGAGCAGTACTTC. Protein product: CASSLLATASYEQYF. This rearrangement joins TRBV11-1 to TRBJ2-7; D not resolved. There are 15 residues in the CDR3. Germline V gene lookup returns CDR1 SGHAT and CDR2 FQDESV (reference sequence). The V end lost 2 bases, the J end lost 0 bases, and 11 bases lay between the germline ends. Variable domain in full (rest from reference TRBV11-1 and TRBJ2-7): EAEVAQSPRYKITEKSQAVAFWCDPISGHATLYWYRQILGQGPELLVQFQDESVVDDSQLPKDRFSAERLKGVDSTLKIQPAELGDSAMYLCASSLLATASYEQYFGPGTRLTVT.

V is TRBV7-2 and J is TRBJ2-7; TRBD1 is a possible D gene (5 bases). The germline V gene encodes CDR1 SGHTA and CDR2 FQGNSA. CDR3 length: 13 residues. Trimming left V 2 bases short and J 4 bases short, with 9 bases between. DNA for the CDR3: TGTGCCAGCAGCTTAACTCAGGGTTACGAGCAGTACTTC. Encoded protein: CASSLTQGYEQYF.

The V call is TRBV7-2, the J call TRBJ2-2, with a tentative D call TRBD2 (7 bases). The CDR3 sequence is 16 residues long. The germline V gene has CDR1 SGHTA and CDR2 FQGNSA. Trimming removed 6 bases at V and 7 bases at J, with 21 bases between. For the CDR3, the DNA is TGTGCCAGCAGGAAATCCGGGGGGCCGGGGGGCGGGGAGCTGTTTTTT. Residues: CASRKSGGPGGGELFF.

This clone was observed a few times. The chain is built from TRBV13 and TRBJ1-1, with D tentatively TRBD1 (6 bases). The CDR3 consists of 14 residues. Germline V lookup: CDR1 PRHDT, CDR2 FYEKMQ (reference sequence). V was shortened by 2 bases and J by 2 bases, with 9 bases between the two germline ends. The CDR3 sequence is CASSLLGGNTEAFF. Written as DNA, the CDR3 is TGTGCCAGCAGCTTACTAGGGGGAAACACTGAAGCTTTCTTT.

Comments on this clone: Relative to the germline gene, one junction end is altered; a read error may explain this. CDR3 amino acids: CSSSQTTLAKNIQYF. As DNA, the CDR3 is TGTTCCAGCAGTCAGACTACTCTAGCCAAAAACATTCAGTACTTC. The V and J genes are TRBV7-9 and TRBJ2-4; possible D gene TRBD2, 5 bases. CDR1 is SEHNR and CDR2 is FQNEAQ in the germline V gene (reference sequence). This CDR3 is 15 amino acids long.

The chain joins TRBV5-1 to TRBJ2-5; 10 nucleotides agree with TRBD2. Trimming removed 4 bases from V and 5 bases from J; junction bases left unmatched: 5. Germline CDR1 reads SGHRS; CDR2 reads YFSETQ. This CDR3 comprises 14 residues. Here the CDR3 reads CASSPLAGDETQYF. The CDR3 DNA is TGCGCCAGCAGCCCTCTAGCGGGAGACGAGACCCAGTACTTC.

The CDR3 sequence is CASGLAQGAGGNTIYF. The CDR3, as DNA: TGTGCTAGTGGTTTGGCCCAGGGGGCAGGTGGAAACACCATATATTTT. V is TRBV12-5 and J is TRBJ1-3, with 8 bases that match TRBD1. Germline values: CDR1 LGHNT, CDR2 FRNRAP. V shed 1 base and J 3 bases; nucleotides not matched to a gene: 5. The CDR3 has 16 amino acids.

V gene TRBV9 combines with J gene TRBJ1-1; D may be TRBD1 (5 bases). The CDR3 runs to 15 residues. Germline-derived CDR1 and CDR2 are SGDLS and YYNGEE. V was clipped by 4 bases and J by 0 bases, with 13 bases between them. The CDR3 is CASSPTGLMNTEAFF. The DNA of the CDR3 is TGTGCCAGCAGCCCAACGGGACTGATGAACACTGAAGCTTTCTTT.

The V and J genes are TRBV4-1 and TRBJ2-1; 9 bases are shared with TRBD2. V lost 0 bases, J lost 9 bases, and 6 bases stayed unmatched. The CDR3 is 15 residues long. Germline loops: CDR1 MGHRA, CDR2 YSYEKL. The CDR3 sequence: CASSQEVSGSTEQFF. Here the CDR3 DNA reads TGCGCCAGCAGCCAAGAGGTTAGCGGGAGTACTGAGCAGTTCTTC.

There are a few counts of this clone. V is TRBV19 and J is TRBJ1-5; possible D gene TRBD1, 6 bases. The CDR3 length is 13 residues. V was trimmed by 9 bases and J by 0 bases, leaving 9 bases between them. Germline CDR1 reads LNHDA; CDR2 reads SQIVND (reference sequence). The CDR3 sequence: CASRGYSNQPQHF. The CDR3 DNA is TGTGCCAGCAGGGGATATAGCAATCAGCCCCAGCATTTT.

The rearrangement joins TRBV28 to TRBJ2-1, with 9 bases that match TRBD2. This CDR3 has 15 residues. CDR1 MDHEN and CDR2 SYDVKM come from the germline V gene. V lost 3 bases, J lost 9 bases, and 9 bases stayed unmatched. The CDR3 protein is CASSLGGGVRFEQFF. The CDR3 nucleotides are TGTGCCAGCAGTTTGGGCGGGGGGGTCCGGTTTGAGCAGTTCTTC.